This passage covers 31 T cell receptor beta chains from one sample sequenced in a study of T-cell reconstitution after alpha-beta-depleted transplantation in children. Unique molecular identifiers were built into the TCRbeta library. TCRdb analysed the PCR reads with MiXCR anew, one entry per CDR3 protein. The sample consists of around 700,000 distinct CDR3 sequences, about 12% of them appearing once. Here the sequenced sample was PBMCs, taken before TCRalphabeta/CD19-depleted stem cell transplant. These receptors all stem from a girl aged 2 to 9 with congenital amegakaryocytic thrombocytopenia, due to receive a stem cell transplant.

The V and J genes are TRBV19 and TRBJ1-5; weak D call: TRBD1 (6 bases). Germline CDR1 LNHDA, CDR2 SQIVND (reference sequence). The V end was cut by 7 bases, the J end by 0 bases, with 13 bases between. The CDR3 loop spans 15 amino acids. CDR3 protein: CASIQGRHSNQPQHF. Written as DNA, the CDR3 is TGTGCCAGTATCCAGGGGCGTCATAGCAATCAGCCCCAGCATTTT.

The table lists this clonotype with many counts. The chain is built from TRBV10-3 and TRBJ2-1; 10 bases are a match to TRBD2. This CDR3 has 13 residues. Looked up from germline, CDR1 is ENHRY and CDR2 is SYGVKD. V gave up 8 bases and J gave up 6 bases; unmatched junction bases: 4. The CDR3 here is CAIWASGSNEQFF. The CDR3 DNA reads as TGTGCCATCTGGGCTAGCGGGAGCAATGAGCAGTTCTTC.

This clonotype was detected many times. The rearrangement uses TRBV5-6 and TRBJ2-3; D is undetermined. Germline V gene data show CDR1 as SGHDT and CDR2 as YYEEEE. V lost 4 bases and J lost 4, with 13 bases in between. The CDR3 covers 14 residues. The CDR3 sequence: CASSGLSNSDTQYF. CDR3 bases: TGTGCCAGCAGCGGCTTATCTAACTCAGATACGCAGTATTTT.

The CDR3 DNA reads as TGTGCCAGCAGTTACGGACAGGGCGACCTTGAAGCTTTCTTT. The encoded protein is CASSYGQGDLEAFF. The chain couples TRBV12-3 or TRBV12-4 to TRBJ1-1, with 8 bases matching TRBD1. The CDR3 has 14 amino acids. V lost 4 bases, J lost 7 bases, and 8 bases stayed unmatched.

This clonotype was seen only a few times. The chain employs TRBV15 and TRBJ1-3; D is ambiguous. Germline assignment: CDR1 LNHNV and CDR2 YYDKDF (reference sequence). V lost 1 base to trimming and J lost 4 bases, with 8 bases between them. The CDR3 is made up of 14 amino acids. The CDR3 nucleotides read TGTGCCACCAGCAGAGGAGAAACCGGAAACACCATATATTTT. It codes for CATSRGETGNTIYF.

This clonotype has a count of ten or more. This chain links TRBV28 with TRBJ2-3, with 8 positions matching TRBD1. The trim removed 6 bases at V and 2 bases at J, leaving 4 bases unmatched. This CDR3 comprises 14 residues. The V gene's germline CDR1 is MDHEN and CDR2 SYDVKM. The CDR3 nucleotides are TGTGCCAGCAGGGACAGGGTGAACACAGATACGCAGTATTTT. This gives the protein CASRDRVNTDTQYF.

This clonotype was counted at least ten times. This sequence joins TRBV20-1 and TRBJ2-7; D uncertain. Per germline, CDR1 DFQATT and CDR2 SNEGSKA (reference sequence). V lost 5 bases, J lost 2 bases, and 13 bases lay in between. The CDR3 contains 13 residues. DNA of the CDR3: TGCAGTGCTCCCAAAGGGTGGGCCTACGAGCAGTACTTC. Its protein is CSAPKGWAYEQYF.

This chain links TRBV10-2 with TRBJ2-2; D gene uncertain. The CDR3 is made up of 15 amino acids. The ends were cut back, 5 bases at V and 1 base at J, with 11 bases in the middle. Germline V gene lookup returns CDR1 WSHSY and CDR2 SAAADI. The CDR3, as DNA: TGCGCCAGCAGTACGACGGCTGGGAACACCGGGGAGCTGTTTTTT. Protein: CASSTTAGNTGELFF.

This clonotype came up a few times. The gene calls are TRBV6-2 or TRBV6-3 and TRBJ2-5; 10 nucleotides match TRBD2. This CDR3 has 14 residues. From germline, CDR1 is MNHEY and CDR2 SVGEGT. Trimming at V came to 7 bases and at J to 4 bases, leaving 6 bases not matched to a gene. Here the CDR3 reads CASNLAGEAETQYF. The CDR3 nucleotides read TGTGCCAGCAACCTAGCGGGAGAGGCAGAGACCCAGTACTTC.

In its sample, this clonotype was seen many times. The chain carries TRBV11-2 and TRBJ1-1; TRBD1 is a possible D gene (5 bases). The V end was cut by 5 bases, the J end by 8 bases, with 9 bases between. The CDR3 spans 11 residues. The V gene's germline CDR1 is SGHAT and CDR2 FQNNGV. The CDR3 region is CASSQHREAFF. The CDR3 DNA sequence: TGTGCCAGCAGCCAACACAGGGAAGCTTTCTTT.

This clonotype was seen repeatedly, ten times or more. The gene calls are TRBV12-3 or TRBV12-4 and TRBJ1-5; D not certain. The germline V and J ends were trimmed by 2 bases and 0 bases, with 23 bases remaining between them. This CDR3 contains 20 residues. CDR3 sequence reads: CASSLSQDPPSPYSNQPQHF. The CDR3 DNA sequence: TGTGCCAGCAGTTTAAGTCAGGACCCCCCCTCCCCGTATAGCAATCAGCCCCAGCATTTT.

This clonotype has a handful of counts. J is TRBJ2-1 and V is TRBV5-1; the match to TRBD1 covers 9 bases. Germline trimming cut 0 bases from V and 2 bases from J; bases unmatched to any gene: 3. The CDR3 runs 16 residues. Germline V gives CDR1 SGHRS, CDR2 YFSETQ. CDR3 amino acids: CASSLGDRVPYNEQFF. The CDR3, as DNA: TGCGCCAGCAGCTTGGGGGACAGGGTCCCCTACAATGAGCAGTTCTTC.

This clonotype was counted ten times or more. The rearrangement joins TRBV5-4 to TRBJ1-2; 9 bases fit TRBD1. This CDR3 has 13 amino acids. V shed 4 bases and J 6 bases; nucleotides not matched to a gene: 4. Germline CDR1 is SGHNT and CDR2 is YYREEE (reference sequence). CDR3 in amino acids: CASSATGGHGYTF. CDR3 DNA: TGTGCCAGCAGCGCGACAGGGGGACATGGCTACACCTTC. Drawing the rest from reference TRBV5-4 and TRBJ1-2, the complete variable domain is ETGVTQSPTHLIKTRGQQVTLRCSSQSGHNTVSWYQQALGQGPQFIFQYYREEENGRGNFPPRFSGLQFPNYSSELNVNALELDDSALYLCASSATGGHGYTFGSGTRLTVV.

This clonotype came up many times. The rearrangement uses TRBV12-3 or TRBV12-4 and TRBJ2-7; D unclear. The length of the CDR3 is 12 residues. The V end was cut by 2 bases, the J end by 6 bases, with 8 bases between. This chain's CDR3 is CASSLTTAEQYF. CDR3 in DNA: TGTGCCAGCAGTTTAACCACCGCCGAGCAGTACTTC.

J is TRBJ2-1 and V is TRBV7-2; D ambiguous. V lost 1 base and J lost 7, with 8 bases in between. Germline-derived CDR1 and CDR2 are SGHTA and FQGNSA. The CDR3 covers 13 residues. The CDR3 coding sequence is TGTGCCAGCAGCTTAGGTCCCGTGAATGAGCAGTTCTTC. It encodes CASSLGPVNEQFF.

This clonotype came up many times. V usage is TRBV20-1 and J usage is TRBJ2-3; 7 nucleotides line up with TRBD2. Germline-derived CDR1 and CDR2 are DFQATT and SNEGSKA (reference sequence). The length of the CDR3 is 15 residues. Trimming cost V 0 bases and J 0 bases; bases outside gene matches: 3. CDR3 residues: CSARDAGASTDTQYF. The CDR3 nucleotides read TGCAGTGCTAGAGATGCGGGAGCCAGCACAGATACGCAGTATTTT.

The CDR3 nucleotides read TGTGCCACCAGCAGGGACAGGGGGCGAGACAATCAGCCCCAGCATTTT. This codes for CATSRDRGRDNQPQHF. The genes are TRBV15 and TRBJ1-5, with 11 bases lining up with TRBD1. J lost 3 bases, V lost 3 bases, and 4 bases had no gene match. CDR1 and CDR2 (germline): LNHNV, YYDKDF (reference sequence). This CDR3 is built from 16 residues. Full variable domain (outside the CDR3, taken from reference TRBV15 and TRBJ1-5): DAMVIQNPRYQVTQFGKPVTLSCSQTLNHNVMYWYQQKSSQAPKLLFHYYDKDFNNEADTPDNFQSRRPNTSFCFLDIRSPGLGDTAMYLCATSRDRGRDNQPQHFGDGTRLSIL.

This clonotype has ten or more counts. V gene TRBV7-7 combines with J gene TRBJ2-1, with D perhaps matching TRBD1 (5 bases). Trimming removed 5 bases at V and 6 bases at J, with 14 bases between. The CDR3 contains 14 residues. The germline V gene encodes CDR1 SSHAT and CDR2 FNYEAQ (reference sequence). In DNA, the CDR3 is TGTGCCAGCAGCCTAACAACAGGCTCCAATGAGCAGTTCTTC. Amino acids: CASSLTTGSNEQFF.

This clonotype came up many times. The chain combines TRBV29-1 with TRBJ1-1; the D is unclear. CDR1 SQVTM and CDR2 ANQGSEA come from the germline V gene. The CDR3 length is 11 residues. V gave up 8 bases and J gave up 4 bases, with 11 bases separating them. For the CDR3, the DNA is TGCAGCTCGCGGCAGAGCACTGAAGCTTTCTTT. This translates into CSSRQSTEAFF.

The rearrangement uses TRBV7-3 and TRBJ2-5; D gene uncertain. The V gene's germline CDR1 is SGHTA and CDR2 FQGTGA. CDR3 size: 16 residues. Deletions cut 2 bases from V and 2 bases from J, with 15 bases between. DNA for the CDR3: TGTGCCAGCAGCTTAGGGCCGCGCCGTTTACAAGAGACCCAGTACTTC. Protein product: CASSLGPRRLQETQYF.

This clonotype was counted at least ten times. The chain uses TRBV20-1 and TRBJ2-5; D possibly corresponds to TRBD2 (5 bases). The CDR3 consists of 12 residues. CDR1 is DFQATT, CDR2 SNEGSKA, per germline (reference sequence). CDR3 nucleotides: TGCTCGATCGGGGTAGTAACGGAGACCCAGTACTTC. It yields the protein CSIGVVTETQYF.

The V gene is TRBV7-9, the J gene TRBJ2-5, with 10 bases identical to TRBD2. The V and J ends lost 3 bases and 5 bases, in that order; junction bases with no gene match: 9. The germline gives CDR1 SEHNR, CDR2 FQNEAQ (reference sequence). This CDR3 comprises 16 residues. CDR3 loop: CASSFDAASGSETQYF. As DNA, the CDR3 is TGTGCCAGCAGCTTCGATGCTGCTAGCGGGAGTGAGACCCAGTACTTC.

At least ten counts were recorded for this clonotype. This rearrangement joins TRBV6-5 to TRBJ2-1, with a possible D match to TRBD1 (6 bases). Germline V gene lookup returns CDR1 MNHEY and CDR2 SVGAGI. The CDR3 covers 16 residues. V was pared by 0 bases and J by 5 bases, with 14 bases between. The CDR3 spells CASSYSKRGNNNEQFF. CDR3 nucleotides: TGTGCCAGCAGTTACTCGAAAAGGGGGAATAACAATGAGCAGTTCTTC.

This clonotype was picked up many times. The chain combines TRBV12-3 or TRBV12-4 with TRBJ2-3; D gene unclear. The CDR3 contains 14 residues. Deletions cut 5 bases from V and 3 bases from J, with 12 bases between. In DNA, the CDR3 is TGTGCCAGCAGTCCGCCGGCATTAACAGATACGCAGTATTTT. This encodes CASSPPALTDTQYF.

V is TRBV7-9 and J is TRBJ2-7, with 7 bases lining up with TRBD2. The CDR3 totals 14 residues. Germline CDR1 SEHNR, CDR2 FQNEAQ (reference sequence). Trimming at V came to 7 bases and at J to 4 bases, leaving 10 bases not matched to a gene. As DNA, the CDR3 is TGTGCCAGCACCCACGGGACTATACTATACGAGCAGTACTTC. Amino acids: CASTHGTILYEQYF.

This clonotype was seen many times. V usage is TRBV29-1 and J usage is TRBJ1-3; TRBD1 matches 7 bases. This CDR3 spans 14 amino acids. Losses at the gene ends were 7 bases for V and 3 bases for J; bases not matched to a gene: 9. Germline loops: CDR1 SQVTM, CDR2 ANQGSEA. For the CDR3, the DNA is TGCAGCGCCCGAACAGGGGCCTTTGGAAACACCATATATTTT. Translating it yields CSARTGAFGNTIYF. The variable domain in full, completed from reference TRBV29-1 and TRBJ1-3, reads SAVISQKPSRDICQRGTSLTIQCQVDSQVTMMFWYRQQPGQSLTLIATANQGSEATYESGFVIDKFPISRPNLTFSTLTVSNMSPEDSSIYLCSARTGAFGNTIYFGEGSWLTVV.

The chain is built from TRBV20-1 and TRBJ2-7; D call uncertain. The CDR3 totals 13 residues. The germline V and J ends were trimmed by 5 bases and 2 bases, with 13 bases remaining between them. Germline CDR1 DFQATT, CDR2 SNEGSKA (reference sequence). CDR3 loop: CSADGIPAYEQYF. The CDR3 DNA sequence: TGCAGTGCTGACGGTATACCAGCCTACGAGCAGTACTTC.

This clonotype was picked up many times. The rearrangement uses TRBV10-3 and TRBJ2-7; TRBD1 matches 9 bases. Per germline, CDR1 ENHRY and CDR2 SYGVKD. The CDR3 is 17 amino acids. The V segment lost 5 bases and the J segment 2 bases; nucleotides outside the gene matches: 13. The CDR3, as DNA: TGTGCCATCAGTCTAACCCCTACGGGACAGGGACCCTACGAGCAGTACTTC. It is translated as CAISLTPTGQGPYEQYF.

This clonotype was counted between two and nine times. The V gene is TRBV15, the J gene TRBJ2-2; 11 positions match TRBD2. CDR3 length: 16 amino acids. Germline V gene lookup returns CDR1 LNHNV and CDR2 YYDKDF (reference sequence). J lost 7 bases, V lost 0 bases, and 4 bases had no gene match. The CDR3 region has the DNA TGTGCCACCAGCAGAGAACTAGCGGGAGCACACGGGGAGCTGTTTTTT. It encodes CATSRELAGAHGELFF. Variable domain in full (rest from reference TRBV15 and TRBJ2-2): DAMVIQNPRYQVTQFGKPVTLSCSQTLNHNVMYWYQQKSSQAPKLLFHYYDKDFNNEADTPDNFQSRRPNTSFCFLDIRSPGLGDTAMYLCATSRELAGAHGELFFGEGSRLTVL.

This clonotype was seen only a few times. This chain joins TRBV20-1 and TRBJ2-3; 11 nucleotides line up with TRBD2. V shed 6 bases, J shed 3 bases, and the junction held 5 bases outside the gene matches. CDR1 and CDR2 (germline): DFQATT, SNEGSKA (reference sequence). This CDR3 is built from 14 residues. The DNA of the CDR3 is TGCAGTGCAATGCGACTAGCGGGAACAGATACGCAGTATTTT. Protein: CSAMRLAGTDTQYF.

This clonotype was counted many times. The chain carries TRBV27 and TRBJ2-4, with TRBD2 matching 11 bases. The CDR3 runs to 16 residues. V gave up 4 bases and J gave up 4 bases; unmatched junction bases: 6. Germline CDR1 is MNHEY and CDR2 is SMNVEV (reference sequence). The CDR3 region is CASSSSGRRLKNIQYF. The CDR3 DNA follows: TGTGCCAGCAGTTCTAGCGGGAGGAGACTAAAAAACATTCAGTACTTC.